This T cell receptor beta chain derives from a study of a mutant IDH1 vaccine in newly diagnosed glioma. Only a few counts were recorded for this clone. Its matching antigen is unknown. Germline-derived CDR1 and CDR2 are LGHNA and YSLEER. The CDR3 sequence is 13 residues long. The V end lost 4 bases, the J end lost 3 bases, and 6 bases lay between the germline ends. Regarding time point: week 23, last vaccination. Vaccine doses each comprised 300 ug of mutant IDH1 20-mer peptide, with topical imiquimod. The table came from immunoSEQ multiplex PCR; TCRdb's copy has only in-frame clones and leaves some out. This table holds roughly 30,000 clones, approximately 80% found once.

V and J are TRBV4-3 and TRBJ2-2, with D possibly TRBD2 on 6 matching bases. The clonotype comes from a woman in her 30s with glioma. This material consisted of PBMCs, taken from a glioma patient whose treatment included an IDH1 peptide vaccine. This chain's CDR3 is CASSPGDTGELFF. Here the CDR3 DNA reads TGCGCCAGCAGCCCGGGGGACACCGGGGAGCTGTTTTTT.